This T cell receptor (beta chain) originates from a study of cytomegalovirus exposure and HLA in healthy donors (dated by TCRdb to 2017 to 2019). Notes on the research overall: In an earlier analysis of 450 to 750 of the donors, 276 Gb of sequence data and 90 million to 130 million unique TCR beta sequences from roughly 190 million T cells were reported. An earlier analysis of around 640 of the donors used high-throughput TCR beta sequencing to judge whether each TCR beta V gene segment behaved as functional or pseudogenic. Genome-wide SNP genotypes for about three fifths of the roughly 670 donors were used in a later genetic analysis, which treated that subset as a discovery cohort. Of the roughly 400 genotyped donors, more than 75% were placed in the genetic ancestry cluster associated with self-reported Caucasian donors. Typing coverage varied by locus: about 620-630 donors for A, B, C, DRB1 and DQB1; roughly 500 for DQA1; around 610 for DPA1; 450 to 480 for DPB1. Donor age, sex, ethnicity and CMV serostatus were compiled together with the repertoire data. The study combined high-throughput TCR immunosequencing, statistical association of individual TCRs with disease status, and machine learning to predict cytomegalovirus infection status. A later analysis re-analyzed previously published TCR beta repertoires from approximately 670 donors and added high-resolution HLA genotyping to study TCR occurrence patterns. In the later analysis, no new phenotypic data were used to find candidate immune exposures; instead, reliance was placed on TCR beta sequences and their occurrence across donors. Every repertoire in the discovery cohort had been generated on one and the same sequencing platform. The T cell repertoires of some 700 subjects were profiled by immunosequencing and related to cytomegalovirus serostatus. Four or five DR-DQ haplotypes were handled as single units for association and clustering because linkage in the cohort was strong. Class I and class II HLA loci were covered by the typing at four-digit resolution. Across 398 genotyped donors of the cohort, an average of about 240,000 unique TCR beta nucleotide sequences per donor were sequenced, and roughly 17% of those sequences were non-productive. Along with the 666-subject first cohort, a separate validation cohort of over a hundred different subjects was used. The study aimed to test whether cataloging public T cell receptors could reveal signatures of past pathogen exposure. An early release that covered about 600 HLA-typed donors contained around 300 gigabases of sequencing data and 75 million to 100 million unique TCR sequences. What the study reported, not specific to this receptor: Linkage disequilibrium might explain the correlated functional status among segregating V segments, but an unknown experimental factor could not be excluded. Roughly uniform sequencing depth across donors was assumed in presence/absence analyses, although this assumption may not hold. While some public TCRs were present in many individuals, most TCR sequences turned up only very rarely across donors. According to a later genetic analysis, donors in an Asian-associated ancestry cluster had fewer N-insertions in productive TCRs than the approximately 710-donor mean. Most CMV-associated TCR beta chains appeared to be HLA-restricted in a later analysis, and the HLA associations seemed to be driven largely by CMV exposure. In a later genetic analysis, a missense DCLRE1C variant was associated with V-gene and J-gene trimming of TCR beta chains, and the association was replicated in an independent cohort. It was suggested by the authors that the approach could potentially be generalized to other disease states and immunological phenotypes. In a later analysis, TCR association rates were found to vary across HLA loci, with the most associated TCRs seen for DRB1 alleles and the fewest for HLA-C alleles. Compared with equally common non-associated chains, HLA-associated TCR beta chains in a later analysis were more clonally expanded and had lower generation probabilities. In both the original and validation cohorts, the classifier was reported to diagnose cytomegalovirus status with high specificity and sensitivity. A later analysis associated 16,951 TCR beta sequences with specific HLA alleles at a false discovery rate of 0.05. Only TCR beta chains were sequenced in this cohort, and the absence of alpha or paired-chain data limited detectable features. When HLA alleles, especially DR and DQ, strongly co-occurred, TCR associations were difficult to assign to individual alleles. In vitro tests confirmed that a few of the cytomegalovirus-associated TCR beta chains recognize cytomegalovirus antigens. Because HLA typing was missing for some donors at each locus, association tests included only the typed subset. An earlier analysis of around 500 of the donors showed that most TCR beta V segments appeared in productive rearrangements either about 87% or about 30% of the time, which broadly matched IMGT annotations. A further reported finding was that TCR beta sequences accurately predicted the HLA-A and HLA-B alleles for most subjects in the first cohort. Some IMGT-functional V segments, including TRBV6-2 and TRBV6-3, could not be told apart with the 87-base-pair reads, so those segments were excluded. For the cohort, immune exposure information was limited to CMV serostatus. According to a later analysis, parvovirus B19, influenza, CMV and Epstein-Barr virus appeared linked to several top co-occurrence clusters. In the study, 150 to 200 TCR beta chains were listed as associated with cytomegalovirus. The sequencing pipeline was judged likely to have produced a cluster of highly shared sequence variants as a technical artifact. The earlier analysis of approximately 540 of the donors excluded approximately 17 rarely observed V segments, including chromosome 9 orphons, because counts were too low.

Trimming at the junction amounts to 0 bases on V and 0 bases on J, and the germline ends lie 6 bases apart. The germline V gene gives CDR1 as SGHRS and CDR2 as YFSETQ. The CDR3 runs 14 amino acids, cysteine and phenylalanine included. Only the CDR3 DNA stays, 42 bases, in frame from base 1. The cohort consisted of some 730 healthy bone marrow donors. Cohort members were all nominally healthy when sampled, although unrecorded immune exposures were likely present. The donor tested CMV seropositive, placing the donor among the 250 to 350 seropositive members of the cohort. Every donor gave a peripheral blood sample, and the peripheral blood mononuclear cells from that sample were used for TCR beta sequencing. The Qiagen DNeasy Blood Extraction Kit was used to extract genomic DNA from the blood cell samples. With respect to this clone: Its antigen remains unidentified. No much larger clone is present one base from it, and per-base qualities are unavailable. The identical CDR3 is also encoded by other nucleotide sequences in the sample.

Receptor amplification or capture employed the immunoSEQ multiplex PCR assay. The multiplex PCR relied on a mix of 60 forward primers for TCR Vbeta segments and 13 reverse primers for TCR Jbeta segments. A multiplex PCR assay on genomic DNA amplified the CDR3 region of rearranged TCR beta genes. The Illumina HiSeq System was used to sequence the amplified TCR beta libraries as 87-base-pair reads. Regarding the original processing steps: A later analysis tallied roughly 80 million unique TCR beta chains across the 610 or so repertoires, and about 12 million of those chains were shared by two or more donors. A nearest-neighbor algorithm error-corrected the raw reads and collapsed the reads into unique sequences, merging closely related sequences to remove PCR and sequencing errors. CDR3 sequences were aligned to IMGT reference sequences to assign V, D and J gene segments. For a sequence to be retained, a match of at least six nucleotides was required to both a V gene segment and a J gene segment. A rearrangement was called productive if the CDR3 had no stop codons and remained in frame with V and J, and every other rearrangement was called non-productive. Following IMGT convention, CDR3 was defined as the stretch from the second conserved V-encoded cysteine up to the conserved J-encoded phenylalanine. The earlier analysis of a few hundred of the donors excluded any sequence lacking an unambiguous match to a single V gene segment. In an earlier analysis of 450 to 750 of the donors, a V segment was called functional when productive rearrangements were above 56.7%, and segregating when the standard deviation between donors exceeded 5%. A statistical classification framework was built to diagnose cytomegalovirus status from the catalog of TCR beta chain sequences. In a later analysis, TCR nucleotide sequences were compared against IMGT/GENE-DB human TR gene sequences so that V and J genes could be assigned. The TCRdist pipeline was used in a later analysis to assign CDR3 sequences and most-parsimonious VDJ recombination scenarios. In a later analysis, each TCR beta chain was defined by its CDR3 amino acid sequence together with its V-gene family, and reads without a unique V-gene family were excluded. In a later analysis, fewer than 600 highly shared, low-generation-probability nucleotide sequences were removed to address suspected cross-contamination and a sequencing artifact. For each public chain, a later analysis derived a clonal expansion index from normalized ranks of inferred template counts within each repertoire. A later analysis computed generation probabilities with a VDJ recombination model fitted to out-of-frame rearrangements, and checked the results against IGoR. Hypergeometric tests were used in a later analysis to score TCR-TCR, TCR-HLA and TCR-CMV co-occurrence, with a repertoire-size bias correction applied to the TCR pairs. In a later analysis, false discovery rates were estimated by permuting HLA or CMV assignments 20 times. In a later analysis, co-occurring TCRs were grouped using DBSCAN, with TCRdist sequence similarity added in when clustering inside HLA-allele-positive subsets. Repertoires with fewer than 30,000 or more than 120,000 public chains were left out of co-occurrence clustering, as were roughly five repertoires with anomalous nucleotide sharing. The source is immuneACCESS, and TCRdb retained only in-frame sequences with V and J called. Part of the clones is not carried over; for the studies checked, unresolved V genes explain less than half of this, and the remainder is unexplained. V, J and clone size were drawn from that table, and D and trimming were deduced from the DNA. Present in this sample are 100,000 to 120,000 clones, around 77% of which were seen just once. Approximately 5% of the sample belongs to the ten largest clones.

The rearranged chain carries TRBV5-1 and TRBJ1-1; too little of a D gene remains to name it. This clonotype was obtained from a woman between 25 and 40 years old in good health and CMV-seropositive. The source material was PBMCs. The encoded CDR3 is CASSLGQMNTEAFF. The DNA sequence is given as TGCGCCAGCAGCTTGGGGCAGATGAACACTGAAGCTTTCTTT.